This record looks at one TCR beta chain sequence and its context. This specimen comes from a study of blood T cell repertoires in COVID-19. Study information: COVID-19 samples collected from the United States, Italy and Spain covered acute and convalescent phases.

The CDR3 contains 16 residues. Per the germline V gene, CDR1 is SGDLS and CDR2 is YYNGEE. V trimming: 3 bases; J trimming: 7 bases; junction bases outside the gene matches: 10. Original processing methods: Reference gene primer amplification gave nucleated cell count estimates. Measured with immunoSEQ multiplex PCR; TCRdb has only the in-frame clones, and not every one. That table gives V, J and clone size, and the DNA gave D and trimming. The sample holds 250,000 or so clones, around nine tenths seen once. Donors were grouped by their self-reported clinical history. Cohort 3 recovery required two negative PCRs, clearance, or symptom resolution.

Sequenced sample: PBMCs or T cells enriched from blood (not recorded which). The chain joins TRBV9 to TRBJ1-4, with TRBD1 identical over 9 bases. This receptor was obtained from a man between 25 and 39 years old who had recovered from COVID-19. CDR3 DNA sequence: TGTGCCAGCAGCGCAGCCGCCGGGACAGGGCGTGAAAAACTGTTTTTT. Amino acids: CASSAAAGTGREKLFF.